The TCR beta chain under discussion was sequenced for a study of blood T cell repertoires in COVID-19. Looking at the study overall: The United States, Italy and Spain were the sources of the acute and convalescent COVID-19 samples. The analysed material was cDNA or gDNA that came from T cells, B-cell-depleted T cells, or PBMCs.

CDR1 and CDR2 (germline): ENHRY, SYGVKD. This CDR3 has 12 residues. J lost 7 bases, V lost 3 bases, and 2 bases had no gene match. As handled by the study authors: Reference gene primer amplification gave estimated nucleated cell counts. Clones were read by immunoSEQ multiplex PCR, and TCRdb kept only the in-frame ones, dropping some. V and J calls plus clone size are reproduced from that table; the DNA served to infer D and trimming. This table holds fewer than 80,000 clones, about 87% found once. This receptor was obtained from a human donor in a cohort sampled during active COVID-19. J is TRBJ1-2 and V is TRBV10-3; TRBD1 agrees at 7 bases. Sequencing was performed on peripheral blood. CDR3 residues: CAISDYRGGYTF. The CDR3 bases are TGTGCCATCAGTGATTACAGGGGTGGCTACACCTTC.